Described below is a single T cell receptor beta chain sequence and its context. The data are from a study of blood T cell repertoires in COVID-19. Study information: Some COVID-19 samples were acute and others convalescent; all came from the United States, Italy and Spain. In each case, the material was cDNA or gDNA derived from T cells, B-cell-depleted T cells, or PBMCs.

Assay: immunoSEQ multiplex PCR; the TCRdb copy retains only in-frame clones and omits some. The sample holds fewer than 350,000 clones, approximately 91% seen once. Clinical histories supplied by participants themselves formed the basis of cohort assignment. The junction had 4 bases not matched to a gene; V was cut back by 5 bases and J by 0 bases. The germline V gene encodes CDR1 LNHDA and CDR2 SQIVND (reference sequence). This CDR3 has 15 amino acids. This chain joins TRBV19 and TRBJ2-1; the match to TRBD2 covers 7 bases. The specimen sequenced was PBMCs or T cells enriched from blood (not recorded which). The receptor comes from a woman under 40 who had recovered from COVID-19. The CDR3 nucleotides read TGTGCCAGTAGTCCCTGGGGGGGCTCCTACAATGAGCAGTTCTTC. It specifies CASSPWGGSYNEQFF.